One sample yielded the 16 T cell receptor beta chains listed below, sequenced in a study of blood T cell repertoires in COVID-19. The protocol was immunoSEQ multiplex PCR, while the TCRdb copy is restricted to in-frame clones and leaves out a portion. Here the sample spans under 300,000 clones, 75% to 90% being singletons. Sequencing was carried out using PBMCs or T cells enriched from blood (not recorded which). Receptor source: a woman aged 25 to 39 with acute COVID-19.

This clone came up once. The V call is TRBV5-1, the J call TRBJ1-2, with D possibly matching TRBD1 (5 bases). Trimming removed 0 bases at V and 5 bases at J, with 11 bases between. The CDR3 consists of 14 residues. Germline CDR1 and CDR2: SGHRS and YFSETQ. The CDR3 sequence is CASSLASQGYGYTF. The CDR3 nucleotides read TGCGCCAGCAGCTTGGCCAGTCAGGGATATGGCTACACCTTC.

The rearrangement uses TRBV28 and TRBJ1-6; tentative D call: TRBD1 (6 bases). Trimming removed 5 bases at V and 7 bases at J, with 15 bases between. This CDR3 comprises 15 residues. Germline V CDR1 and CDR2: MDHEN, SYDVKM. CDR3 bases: TGTGCCAGCAGTCCCTTACAGGGAGTAAATTCACCCCTCCACTTT. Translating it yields CASSPLQGVNSPLHF.

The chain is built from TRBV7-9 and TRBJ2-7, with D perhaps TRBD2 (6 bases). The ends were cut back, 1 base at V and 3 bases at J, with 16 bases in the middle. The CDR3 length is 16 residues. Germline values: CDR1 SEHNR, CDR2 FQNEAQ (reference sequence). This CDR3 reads CASSLVSGTSIYEQYF. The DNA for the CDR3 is TGTGCCAGCAGCTTAGTGTCTGGGACTTCCATCTACGAGCAGTACTTC.

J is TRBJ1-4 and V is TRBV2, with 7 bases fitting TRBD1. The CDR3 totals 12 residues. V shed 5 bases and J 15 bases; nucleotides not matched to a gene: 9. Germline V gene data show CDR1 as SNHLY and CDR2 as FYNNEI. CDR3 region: CASSRGDSWLFF. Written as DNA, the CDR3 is TGTGCCAGCAGTAGGGGGGACAGCTGGTTGTTTTTT.

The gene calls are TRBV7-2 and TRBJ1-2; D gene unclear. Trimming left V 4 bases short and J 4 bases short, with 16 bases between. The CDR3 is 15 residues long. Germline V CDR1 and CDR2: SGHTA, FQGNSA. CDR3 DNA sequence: TGTGCCAGCAGCTCGCCGCCCACACAGCCCTATGGCTACACCTTC. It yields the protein CASSSPPTQPYGYTF.

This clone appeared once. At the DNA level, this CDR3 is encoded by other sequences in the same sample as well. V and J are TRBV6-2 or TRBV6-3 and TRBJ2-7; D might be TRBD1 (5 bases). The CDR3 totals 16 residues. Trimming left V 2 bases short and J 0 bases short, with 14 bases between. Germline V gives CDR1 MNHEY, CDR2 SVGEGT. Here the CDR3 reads CASSYPRQGSSYEQYF. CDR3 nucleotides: TGTGCCAGCAGTTACCCCCGGCAGGGTAGCTCCTACGAGCAGTACTTC.

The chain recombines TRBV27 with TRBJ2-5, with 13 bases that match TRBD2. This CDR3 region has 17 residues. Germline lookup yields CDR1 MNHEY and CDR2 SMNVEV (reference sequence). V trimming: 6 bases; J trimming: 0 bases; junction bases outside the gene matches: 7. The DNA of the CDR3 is TGTGCCAGCAGACCGGGACTAGCGGGGACCTACCAAGAGACCCAGTACTTC. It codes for CASRPGLAGTYQETQYF.

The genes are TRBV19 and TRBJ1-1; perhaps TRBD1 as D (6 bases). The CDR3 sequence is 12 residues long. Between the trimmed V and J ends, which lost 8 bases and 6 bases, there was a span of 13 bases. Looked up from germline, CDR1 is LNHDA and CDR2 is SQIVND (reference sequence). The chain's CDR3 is CASLQGFPEAFF. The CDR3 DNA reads TGTGCCAGTCTGCAGGGGTTCCCTGAAGCTTTCTTT.

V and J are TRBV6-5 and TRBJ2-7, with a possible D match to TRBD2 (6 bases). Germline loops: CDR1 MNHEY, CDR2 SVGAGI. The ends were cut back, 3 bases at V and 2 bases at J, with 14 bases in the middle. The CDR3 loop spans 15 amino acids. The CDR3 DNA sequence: TGTGCCAGCAGTTATTGGGGGGAGGCCCCCTACGAGCAGTACTTC. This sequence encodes CASSYWGEAPYEQYF.

The CDR3 loop reads CASGLGLAGGLLDTQYF. CDR3 bases: TGTGCTAGTGGTTTGGGACTAGCGGGAGGCTTGTTGGATACGCAGTATTTT. V usage is TRBV12-5 and J usage is TRBJ2-3; 13 nucleotides align to TRBD2. Per germline, CDR1 LGHNT and CDR2 FRNRAP. The CDR3 spans 17 residues. After removal of 1 base from V and 6 bases from J, the junction contained 7 bases not matched to a gene.

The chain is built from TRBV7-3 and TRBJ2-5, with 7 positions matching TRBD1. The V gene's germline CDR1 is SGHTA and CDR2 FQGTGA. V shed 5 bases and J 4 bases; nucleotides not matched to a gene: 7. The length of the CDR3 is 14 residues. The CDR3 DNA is TGTGCCAGCAGCGCAGGGACAGTAGGAGAGACCCAGTACTTC. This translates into CASSAGTVGETQYF.

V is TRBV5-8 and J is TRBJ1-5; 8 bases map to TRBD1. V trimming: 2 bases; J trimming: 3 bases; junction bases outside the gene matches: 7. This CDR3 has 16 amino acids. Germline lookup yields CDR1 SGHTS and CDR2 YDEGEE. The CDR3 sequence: CASSFDRGLSNQPQHF. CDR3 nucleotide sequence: TGTGCCAGCAGCTTCGACAGGGGTTTGTCCAATCAGCCCCAGCATTTT.

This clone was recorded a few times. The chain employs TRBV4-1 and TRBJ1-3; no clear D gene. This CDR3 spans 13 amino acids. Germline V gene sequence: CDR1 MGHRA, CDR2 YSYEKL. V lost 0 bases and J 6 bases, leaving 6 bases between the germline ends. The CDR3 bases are TGCGCCAGCAGCCAAGATCGTTTAAACACCATATATTTT. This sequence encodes CASSQDRLNTIYF.

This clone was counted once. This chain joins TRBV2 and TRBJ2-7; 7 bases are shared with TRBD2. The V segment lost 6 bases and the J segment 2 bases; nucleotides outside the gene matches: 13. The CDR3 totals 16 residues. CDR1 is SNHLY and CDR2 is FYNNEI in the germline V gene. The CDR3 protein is CASRKMGGAQTYEQYF. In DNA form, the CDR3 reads TGTGCCAGCAGGAAAATGGGAGGGGCCCAAACCTACGAGCAGTACTTC.

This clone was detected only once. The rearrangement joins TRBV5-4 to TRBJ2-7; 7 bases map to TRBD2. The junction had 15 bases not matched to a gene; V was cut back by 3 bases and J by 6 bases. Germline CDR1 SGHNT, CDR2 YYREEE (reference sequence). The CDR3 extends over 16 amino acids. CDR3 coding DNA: TGTGCCAGCAGCTCGGGACGCGGGGGTTCGCTGGGCGAGCAGTACTTC. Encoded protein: CASSSGRGGSLGEQYF.

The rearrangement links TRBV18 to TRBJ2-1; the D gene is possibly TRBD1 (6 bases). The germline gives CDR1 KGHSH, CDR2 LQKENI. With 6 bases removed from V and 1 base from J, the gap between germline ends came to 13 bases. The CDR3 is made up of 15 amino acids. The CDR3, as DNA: TGTGCCAGCTCGTTTGATAGGGGGTCCTACAATGAGCAGTTCTTC. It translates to CASSFDRGSYNEQFF.